The clone carrying this T cell receptor (beta chain) was seen repeatedly, ten times or more. The data were obtained in a study of T cells in Graves' hyperthyroidism and ophthalmopathy. The investigators amplified TCR beta CDR3 regions from RNA transcripts. HTBI primers drove first-round RT-PCR of the TCR CDR3. TCRdb itself ran the multiplex PCR reads through MiXCR, one entry per CDR3 protein. The sample lists a few hundred thousand distinct CDR3 sequences, around a sixth occurring once. The study excluded patients with uncontrolled infection, other autoimmune disease, pregnancy or lactation. The authors obtained PBMCs from roughly 9.7 ml of fresh peripheral blood. Germline V CDR1 and CDR2: SEHNR, FQNEAQ (reference sequence). V was shortened by 4 bases and J by 2 bases, with 14 bases between the two germline ends. CDR3 length: 15 amino acids.

The rearrangement uses TRBV7-9 and TRBJ1-2; unclear D gene. The sequence derives from a woman under 30 with Graves' hyperthyroidism. The sample was blood. The CDR3 loop reads CASSSRGLGNYGYTF. Written as DNA, the CDR3 is TGTGCCAGCAGCTCCCGGGGTCTGGGAAACTATGGCTACACCTTC.